This entry is about one T cell receptor beta chain. Its antigen remains unknown. This sample was taken from a study of T cell responses to AZD1222 COVID-19 vaccine. General study points: Clonal diversity was possibly underestimated; the donors were predominantly white British and more often female. Spike-wide vaccine-associated CD4 TCRs dominated at 160-218 and 743-854.

The germline V gene has CDR1 MDHEN and CDR2 SYDVKM. V lost 8 bases and J lost 7; bases outside the gene matches: 5. CDR3 size: 13 residues. The assay was immunoSEQ multiplex PCR, and TCRdb's table has in-frame clones only and misses some. The sample holds roughly 130,000 clones, just over 85% seen once. The clonotype was recovered from an adult in good health. V gene TRBV28 combines with J gene TRBJ1-4; 9 bases fit TRBD1. Sequencing was performed on peripheral blood, taken on day 0 of AZD1222 vaccination. The CDR3 nucleotides are TGTGCCAGCTACAGGGGGCAGGGTGAAAAACTGTTTTTT. It yields the protein CASYRGQGEKLFF. The whole variable domain, filled in from reference TRBV28 and TRBJ1-4, reads DVKVTQSSRYLVKRTGEKVFLECVQDMDHENMFWYRQDPGLGLRLIYFSYDVKMKEKGDIPEGYSVSREKKERFSLILESASTNQTSMYLCASYRGQGEKLFFGSGTQLSVL.